The 18 T cell receptor beta chains in this list originate from one sample, sequenced in a study of T cell changes during pregnancy in multiple sclerosis. Data came from immunoSEQ multiplex PCR; TCRdb stores just in-frame clones and leaves some out. The sample carries under 55,000 clones, approximately 90% recorded once. Sequencing input: PBMCs (not recorded whether the cells were cultured). The origin of the receptors is a female donor with multiple sclerosis, enrolled in a pregnancy study.

V gene TRBV10-3 combines with J gene TRBJ2-4; maybe TRBD1 (7 bases). This CDR3 spans 16 amino acids. CDR1 is ENHRY and CDR2 is SYGVKD in the germline V gene. Trimming removed 0 bases at V and 6 bases at J, with 15 bases between. CDR3 residues: CAISESSGGQSNIQYF. The CDR3 bases are TGTGCCATCAGTGAGTCGTCCGGGGGACAGTCAAACATTCAGTACTTC.

This chain connects TRBV11-2 to TRBJ1-2, with 8 bases fitting TRBD1. CDR3 length: 15 residues. The V and J ends lost 1 base and 1 base, in that order; junction bases with no gene match: 2. Germline values: CDR1 SGHAT, CDR2 FQNNGV. CDR3 DNA: TGTGCCAGCAGCTTAGGACAGGGGTATAACTATGGCTACACCTTC. It translates to CASSLGQGYNYGYTF.

The chain joins TRBV9 to TRBJ1-1; D is possibly TRBD1 (5 bases). Germline V CDR1 and CDR2: SGDLS, YYNGEE. This CDR3 region has 13 residues. Trimming shortened V by 3 bases and J by 10 bases, and 16 bases separated the two germline ends. The CDR3 spells CASSAQGGGGAFF. DNA for the CDR3: TGTGCCAGCAGCGCCCAGGGCGGTGGGGGAGCTTTCTTT.

The chain combines TRBV11-2 with TRBJ2-3; TRBD2 might be the D (5 bases). The ends were cut back, 5 bases at V and 1 base at J, with 16 bases in the middle. This CDR3 has 16 amino acids. The germline gives CDR1 SGHAT, CDR2 FQNNGV. The CDR3: CASSRASPSRTDTQYF. The CDR3, as DNA: TGTGCCAGCAGCAGAGCTAGCCCTTCCCGCACAGATACGCAGTATTTT.

The J gene is TRBJ2-3, the V gene TRBV2; D unclear. CDR3 length equals 16 residues. V gave up 5 bases and J gave up 0 bases, with 15 bases separating them. Germline-derived CDR1 and CDR2 are SNHLY and FYNNEI. In nucleotides, the CDR3 is TGTGCCAGCAGTCCCTTGCTAATAATTAGCACAGATACGCAGTATTTT. Translating gives CASSPLLIISTDTQYF.

V gene TRBV30 combines with J gene TRBJ1-3; D gene ambiguous. The CDR3 consists of 16 residues. V was shortened by 2 bases and J by 4 bases, with 18 bases between the two germline ends. Germline assignment: CDR1 GTSNPN and CDR2 SVGIG (reference sequence). CDR3 protein: CAWSQAGAMTGNTIYF. CDR3 DNA sequence: TGTGCCTGGAGTCAAGCGGGCGCCATGACGGGAAACACCATATATTTT.

Only one count was recorded for this clone. The chain links TRBV20-1 to TRBJ2-3; D uncertain. The length of the CDR3 is 11 residues. Germline lookup yields CDR1 DFQATT and CDR2 SNEGSKA (reference sequence). Trimming cost V 5 bases and J 7 bases, with 10 bases left between them. The CDR3 DNA reads as TGCAGTGCTCGTTGGCCCTATACGCAGTATTTT. Amino acids: CSARWPYTQYF.

The CDR3 region has the DNA TGCAGCGTTGAAGATCTTTCCGGGCCTATTGAGCAGTACTTC. Its translation: CSVEDLSGPIEQYF. The gene calls are TRBV29-1 and TRBJ2-7, with D hard to call. The CDR3 sequence is 14 residues long. Germline V gene data show CDR1 as SQVTM and CDR2 as ANQGSEA. V lost 0 bases and J lost 7, with 16 bases in between.

The gene calls are TRBV7-9 and TRBJ2-1; TRBD2 matches at 7 bases. Germline trimming cut 1 base from V and 2 bases from J; bases unmatched to any gene: 11. CDR3 length: 18 residues. Germline CDR1 is SEHNR and CDR2 is FQNEAQ (reference sequence). The CDR3 is CASSLGTRGPETYNEQFF. The DNA of the CDR3 is TGTGCCAGCAGCTTAGGGACTAGGGGTCCTGAGACCTACAATGAGCAGTTCTTC.

The chain has TRBV7-3 and TRBJ2-3, with 8 bases identical to TRBD2. Germline V gene data show CDR1 as SGHTA and CDR2 as FQGTGA. The CDR3 consists of 14 residues. Trimming at V came to 3 bases and at J to 5 bases, leaving 4 bases not matched to a gene. CDR3 sequence: CASSFSGGLDTQYF. CDR3 coding DNA: TGTGCCAGCAGCTTCTCGGGAGGGTTAGATACGCAGTATTTT.

V and J are TRBV28 and TRBJ1-1, with a tentative D call TRBD1 (5 bases). Germline CDR1 reads MDHEN; CDR2 reads SYDVKM. The ends were cut back, 3 bases at V and 8 bases at J, with 13 bases in the middle. CDR3 length: 13 amino acids. The CDR3 here is CASSLPAGQEAFF. For the CDR3, the DNA is TGTGCCAGCAGTTTGCCCGCAGGGCAGGAAGCTTTCTTT.

The chain couples TRBV2 to TRBJ2-1; 12 bases agree with TRBD2. From germline, CDR1 is SNHLY and CDR2 FYNNEI. V was pared by 6 bases and J by 0 bases, with 3 bases of the junction left unmatched. The CDR3 loop spans 16 amino acids. CDR3 protein: CASRATSGGSYNEQFF. The CDR3 nucleotides read TGTGCCAGCAGGGCGACTAGCGGGGGCTCCTACAATGAGCAGTTCTTC.

The V gene is TRBV7-2, the J gene TRBJ2-1; the D is unclear. The CDR3 length is 17 residues. CDR1 SGHTA and CDR2 FQGNSA come from the germline V gene. V was cut by 1 base and J by 8 bases, with 21 bases left in between. The CDR3 loop reads CASSLVFPVKETDEQFF. The DNA for the CDR3 is TGTGCCAGCAGCTTAGTTTTTCCAGTCAAGGAAACGGATGAGCAGTTCTTC.

J is TRBJ1-1 and V is TRBV7-9, with 7 bases that match TRBD1. Losses at the gene ends were 5 bases for V and 7 bases for J; bases not matched to a gene: 7. The CDR3 has 13 amino acids. Per germline, CDR1 SEHNR and CDR2 FQNEAQ (reference sequence). CDR3 DNA sequence: TGTGCCAGCAGCAATCTTCGGGACAGTGAAGCTTTCTTT. Its protein is CASSNLRDSEAFF. Complete variable domain (other parts from reference TRBV7-9 and TRBJ1-1): DTGVSQNPRHKITKRGQNVTFRCDPISEHNRLYWYRQTLGQGPEFLTYFQNEAQLEKSRLLSDRFSAERPKGSFSTLEIQRTEQGDSAMYLCASSNLRDSEAFFGQGTRLTVV.

The chain couples TRBV10-2 to TRBJ2-5; no definite D call. The V end lost 5 bases, the J end lost 5 bases, and 9 bases lay between the germline ends. Germline values: CDR1 WSHSY, CDR2 SAAADI. This CDR3 has 12 amino acids. This chain's CDR3 is CASSPSPETQYF. In DNA, the CDR3 is TGCGCCAGCAGTCCTTCCCCGGAGACCCAGTACTTC.

This chain joins TRBV7-3 and TRBJ2-1, with TRBD2 matching 7 bases. The germline V gene encodes CDR1 SGHTA and CDR2 FQGTGA. The CDR3 is 16 amino acids. J gave up 4 bases and V 0 bases, and 6 bases lay outside the gene matches. Here the CDR3 DNA reads TGTGCCAGCAGCTTAACATCAGCGGGGAAATACAATGAGCAGTTCTTC. The encoded protein is CASSLTSAGKYNEQFF.

This chain joins TRBV9 and TRBJ2-3; maybe TRBD2 (5 bases). The CDR3 has 14 amino acids. Trimming pared 0 bases from V and 2 bases from J, leaving 7 bases between. CDR1 and CDR2 from the germline V gene are SGDLS and YYNGEE. The CDR3 region has the DNA TGTGCCAGCAGCGTAGGAGGGTTCACAGATACGCAGTATTTT. Amino acids: CASSVGGFTDTQYF.

The chain recombines TRBV18 with TRBJ1-2; 7 bases match TRBD1. The CDR3 totals 13 residues. Looked up from germline, CDR1 is KGHSH and CDR2 is LQKENI. V dropped 8 bases and J dropped 5; count of bases not matched to a gene: 8. The CDR3 DNA sequence: TGTGCCAGCGACACAGGGGAGCGGTATGGCTACACCTTC. The encoded protein is CASDTGERYGYTF. Filled out from reference TRBV18 and TRBJ1-2, the complete variable domain reads NAGVMQNPRHLVRRRGQEARLRCSPMKGHSHVYWYRQLPEEGLKFMVYLQKENIIDESGMPKERFSAEFPKEGPSILRIQQVVRGDSAAYFCASDTGERYGYTFGSGTRLTVV.